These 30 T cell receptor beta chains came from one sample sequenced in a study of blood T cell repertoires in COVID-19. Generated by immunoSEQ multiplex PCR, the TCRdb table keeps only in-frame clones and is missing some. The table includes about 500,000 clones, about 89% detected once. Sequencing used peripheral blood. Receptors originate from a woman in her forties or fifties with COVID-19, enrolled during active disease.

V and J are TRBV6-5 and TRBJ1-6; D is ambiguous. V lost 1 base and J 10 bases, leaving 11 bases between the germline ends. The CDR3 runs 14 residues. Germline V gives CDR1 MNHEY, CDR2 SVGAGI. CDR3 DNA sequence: TGTGCCAGCAGTTACTTGGGGAGCGGGTCACCCCTCCACTTT. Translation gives CASSYLGSGSPLHF.

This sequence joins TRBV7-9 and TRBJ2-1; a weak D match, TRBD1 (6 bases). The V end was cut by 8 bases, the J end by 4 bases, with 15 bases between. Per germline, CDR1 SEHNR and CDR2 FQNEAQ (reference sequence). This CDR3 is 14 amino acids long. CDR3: CASSGDVSYNEQFF. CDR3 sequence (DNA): TGTGCCAGCTCAGGGGACGTCTCTTACAATGAGCAGTTCTTC.

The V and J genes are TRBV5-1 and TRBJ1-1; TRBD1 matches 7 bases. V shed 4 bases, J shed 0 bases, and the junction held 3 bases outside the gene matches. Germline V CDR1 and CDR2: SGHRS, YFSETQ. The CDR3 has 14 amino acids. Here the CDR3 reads CASSPDRVNTEAFF. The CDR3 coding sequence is TGCGCCAGCAGCCCCGACAGGGTGAACACTGAAGCTTTCTTT.

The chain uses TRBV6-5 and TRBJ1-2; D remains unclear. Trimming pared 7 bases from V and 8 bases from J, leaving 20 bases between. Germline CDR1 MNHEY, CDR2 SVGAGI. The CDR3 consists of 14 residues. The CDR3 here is CASTSRAWEDGYTF. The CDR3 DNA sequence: TGTGCCAGCACTAGTAGGGCCTGGGAGGACGGCTACACCTTC.

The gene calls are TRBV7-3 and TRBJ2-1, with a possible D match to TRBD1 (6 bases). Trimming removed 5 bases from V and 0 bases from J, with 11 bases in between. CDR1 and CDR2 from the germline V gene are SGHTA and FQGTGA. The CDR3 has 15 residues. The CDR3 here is CASSPQGSSYNEQFF. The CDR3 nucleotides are TGTGCCAGCAGCCCCCAGGGGAGCTCCTACAATGAGCAGTTCTTC.

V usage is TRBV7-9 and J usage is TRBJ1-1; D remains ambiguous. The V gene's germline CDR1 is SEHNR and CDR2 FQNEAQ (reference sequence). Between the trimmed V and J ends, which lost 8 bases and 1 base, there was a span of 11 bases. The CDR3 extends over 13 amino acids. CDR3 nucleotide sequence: TGTGCCAGCCATAGGCGGGGGAACACTGAAGCTTTCTTT. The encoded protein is CASHRRGNTEAFF.

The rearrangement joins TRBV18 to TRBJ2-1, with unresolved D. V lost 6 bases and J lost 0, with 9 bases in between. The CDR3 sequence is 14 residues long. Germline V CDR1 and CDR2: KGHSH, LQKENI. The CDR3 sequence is CASSQATSYNEQFF. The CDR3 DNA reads TGTGCCAGCTCGCAGGCAACCTCCTACAATGAGCAGTTCTTC.

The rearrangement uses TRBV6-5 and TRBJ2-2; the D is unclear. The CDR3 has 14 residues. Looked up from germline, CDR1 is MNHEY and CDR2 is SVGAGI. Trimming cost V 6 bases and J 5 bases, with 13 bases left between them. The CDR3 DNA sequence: TGTGCCAGCAGAACCGACACCTTTACCGGGGAGCTGTTTTTT. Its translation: CASRTDTFTGELFF.

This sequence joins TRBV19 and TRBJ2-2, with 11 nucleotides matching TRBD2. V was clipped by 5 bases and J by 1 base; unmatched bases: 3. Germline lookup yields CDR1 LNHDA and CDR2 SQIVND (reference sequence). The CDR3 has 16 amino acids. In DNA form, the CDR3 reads TGTGCCAGTAGTGGTACTAGCGGGGGGAACACCGGGGAGCTGTTTTTT. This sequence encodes CASSGTSGGNTGELFF.

The CDR3 sequence is CASSSSGGAGDEQFF. DNA of the CDR3: TGTGCCAGCAGTTCTAGCGGGGGGGCCGGAGATGAGCAGTTCTTC. The rearrangement uses TRBV6-5 and TRBJ2-1, with TRBD2 matching over 12 bases. Germline CDR1 and CDR2: MNHEY and SVGAGI. Losses at the gene ends were 4 bases for V and 8 bases for J; bases not matched to a gene: 6. This CDR3 has 15 amino acids.

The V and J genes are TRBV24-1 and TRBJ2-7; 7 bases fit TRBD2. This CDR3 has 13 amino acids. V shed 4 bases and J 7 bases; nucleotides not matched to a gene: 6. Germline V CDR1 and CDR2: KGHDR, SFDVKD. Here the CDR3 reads CATSDGGLREQYF. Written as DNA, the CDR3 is TGTGCCACCAGTGACGGGGGGTTGCGAGAGCAGTACTTC.

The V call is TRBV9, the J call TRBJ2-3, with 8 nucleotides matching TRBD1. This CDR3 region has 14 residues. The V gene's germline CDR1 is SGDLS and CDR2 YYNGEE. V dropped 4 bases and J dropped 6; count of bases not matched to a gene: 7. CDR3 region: CASSIRTGLDTQYF. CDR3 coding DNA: TGTGCCAGCAGCATAAGGACAGGGTTGGATACGCAGTATTTT.

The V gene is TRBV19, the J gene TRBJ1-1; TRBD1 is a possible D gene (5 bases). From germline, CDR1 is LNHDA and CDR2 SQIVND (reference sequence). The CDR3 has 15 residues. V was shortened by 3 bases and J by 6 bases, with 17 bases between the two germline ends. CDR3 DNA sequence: TGTGCCAGTAGTATTGCTCAGGGTGGAAGCGCTGAAGCTTTCTTT. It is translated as CASSIAQGGSAEAFF.

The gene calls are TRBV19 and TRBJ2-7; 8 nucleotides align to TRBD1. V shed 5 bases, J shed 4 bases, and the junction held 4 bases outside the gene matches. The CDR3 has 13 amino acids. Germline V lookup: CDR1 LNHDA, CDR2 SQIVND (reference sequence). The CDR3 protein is CASSRTGRYEQYF. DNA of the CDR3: TGTGCCAGTAGTCGGACAGGGCGGTACGAGCAGTACTTC.

This chain's CDR3 is CATSDRRGRSDTQYF. The CDR3 bases are TGTGCCACCAGTGATAGAAGGGGTAGGTCAGATACGCAGTATTTT. The rearrangement links TRBV24-1 to TRBJ2-3; tentatively, D is TRBD1 (5 bases). Germline loops: CDR1 KGHDR, CDR2 SFDVKD. The CDR3 contains 15 residues. The ends were cut back, 3 bases at V and 4 bases at J, with 13 bases in the middle.

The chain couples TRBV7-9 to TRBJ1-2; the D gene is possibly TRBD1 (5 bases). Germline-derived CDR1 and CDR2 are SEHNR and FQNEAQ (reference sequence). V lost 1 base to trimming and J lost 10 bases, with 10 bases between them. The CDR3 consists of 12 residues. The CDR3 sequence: CASSLGDRNYTF. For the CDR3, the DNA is TGTGCCAGCAGCTTAGGCGACAGAAACTACACCTTC. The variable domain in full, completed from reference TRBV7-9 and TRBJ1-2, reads DTGVSQNPRHKITKRGQNVTFRCDPISEHNRLYWYRQTLGQGPEFLTYFQNEAQLEKSRLLSDRFSAERPKGSFSTLEIQRTEQGDSAMYLCASSLGDRNYTFGSGTRLTVV.

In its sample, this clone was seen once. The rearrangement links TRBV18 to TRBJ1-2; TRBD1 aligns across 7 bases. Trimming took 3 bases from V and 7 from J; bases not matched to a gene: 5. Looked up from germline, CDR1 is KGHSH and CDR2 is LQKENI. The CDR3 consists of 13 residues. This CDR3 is CASSPNDRAGYTF. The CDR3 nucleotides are TGTGCCAGCTCACCGAATGACAGGGCTGGCTACACCTTC.

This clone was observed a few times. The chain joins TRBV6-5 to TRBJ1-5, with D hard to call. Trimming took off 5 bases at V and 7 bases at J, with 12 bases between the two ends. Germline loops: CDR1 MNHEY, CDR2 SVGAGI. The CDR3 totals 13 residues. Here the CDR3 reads CASSRELGQPQHF. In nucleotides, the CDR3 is TGTGCCAGCAGTCGGGAATTGGGGCAGCCCCAGCATTTT.

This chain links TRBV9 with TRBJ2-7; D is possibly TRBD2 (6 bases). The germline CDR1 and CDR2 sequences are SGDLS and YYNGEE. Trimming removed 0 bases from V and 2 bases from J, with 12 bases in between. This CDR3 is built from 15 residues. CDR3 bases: TGTGCCAGCAGCGTAGGTGGAGGGGAGACCTACGAGCAGTACTTC. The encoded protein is CASSVGGGETYEQYF.

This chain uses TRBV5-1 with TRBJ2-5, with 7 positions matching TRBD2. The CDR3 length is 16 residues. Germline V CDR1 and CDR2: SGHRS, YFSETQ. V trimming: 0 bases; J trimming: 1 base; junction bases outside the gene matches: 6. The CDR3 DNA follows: TGCGCCAGCAGCTTGGGGCTAGCGGTAACCCAAGAGACCCAGTACTTC. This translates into CASSLGLAVTQETQYF. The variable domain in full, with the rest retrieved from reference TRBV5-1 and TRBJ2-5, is KAGVTQTPRYLIKTRGQQVTLSCSPISGHRSVSWYQQTPGQGLQFLFEYFSETQRNKGNFPGRFSGRQFSNSRSEMNVSTLELGDSALYLCASSLGLAVTQETQYFGPGTRLLVL.

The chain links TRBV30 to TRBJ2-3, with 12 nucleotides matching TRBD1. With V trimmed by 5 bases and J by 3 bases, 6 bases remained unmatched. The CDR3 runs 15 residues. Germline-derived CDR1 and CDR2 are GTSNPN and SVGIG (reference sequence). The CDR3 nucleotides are TGTGCCTGGGCCGGGACAGGGGGCAATACAGATACGCAGTATTTT. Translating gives CAWAGTGGNTDTQYF.

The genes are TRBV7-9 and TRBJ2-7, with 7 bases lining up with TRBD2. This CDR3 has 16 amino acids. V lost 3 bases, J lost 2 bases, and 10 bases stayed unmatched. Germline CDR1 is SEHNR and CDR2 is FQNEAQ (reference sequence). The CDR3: CASSFTARRGTYEQYF. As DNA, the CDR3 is TGTGCCAGCAGCTTCACCGCGCGGCGGGGGACCTACGAGCAGTACTTC.

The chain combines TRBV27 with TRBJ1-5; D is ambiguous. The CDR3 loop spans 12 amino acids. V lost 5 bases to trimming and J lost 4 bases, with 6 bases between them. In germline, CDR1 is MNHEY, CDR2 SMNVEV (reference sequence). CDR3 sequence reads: CASSPTNQPQHF. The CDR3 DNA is TGTGCCAGCAGTCCAACTAATCAGCCCCAGCATTTT.

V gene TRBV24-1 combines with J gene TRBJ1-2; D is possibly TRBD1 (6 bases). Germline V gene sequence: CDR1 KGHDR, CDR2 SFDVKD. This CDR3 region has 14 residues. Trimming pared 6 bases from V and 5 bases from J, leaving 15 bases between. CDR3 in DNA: TGTGCCACCAGTTCCGGGACACTTAATTATGGCTACACCTTC. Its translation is CATSSGTLNYGYTF.

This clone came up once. CDR3 sequence (DNA): TGTGCCAGCAGCTTAGAAACGGTCGGGGAGCTGTTTTTT. This sequence encodes CASSLETVGELFF. V gene TRBV11-3 combines with J gene TRBJ2-2; D remains unclear. The V and J ends lost 0 bases and 7 bases respectively, with 6 bases between them. This CDR3 is 13 amino acids long. Looked up from germline, CDR1 is SGHNT and CDR2 is YENEEA.

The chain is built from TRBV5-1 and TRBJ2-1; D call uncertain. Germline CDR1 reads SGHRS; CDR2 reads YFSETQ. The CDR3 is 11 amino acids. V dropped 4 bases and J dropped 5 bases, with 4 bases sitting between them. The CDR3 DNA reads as TGCGCCAGCAGCAGCGACAATGAGCAGTTCTTC. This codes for CASSSDNEQFF.

Written as DNA, the CDR3 is TGTGCCAGCAGATTACTCCCCGGGAGCTCTGGAAACACCATATATTTT. Residues: CASRLLPGSSGNTIYF. The rearrangement joins TRBV28 to TRBJ1-3; the D is unclear. The CDR3 totals 16 residues. V was cut by 6 bases and J by 0 bases, with 15 bases left in between. Germline V CDR1 and CDR2: MDHEN, SYDVKM.

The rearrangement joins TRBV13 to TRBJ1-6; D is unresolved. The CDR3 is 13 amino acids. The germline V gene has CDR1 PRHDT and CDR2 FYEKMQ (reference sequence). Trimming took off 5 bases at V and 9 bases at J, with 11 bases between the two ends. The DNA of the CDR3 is TGTGCCAGCAGCGCCGGGAAGCCTTCACCCCTCCACTTT. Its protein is CASSAGKPSPLHF.

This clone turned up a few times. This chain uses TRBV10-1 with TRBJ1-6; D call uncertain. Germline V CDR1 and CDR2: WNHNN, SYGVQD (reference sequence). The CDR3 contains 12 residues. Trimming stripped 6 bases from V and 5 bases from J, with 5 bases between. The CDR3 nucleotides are TGCGCCAGCAGCCTAAATAATTCACCCCTCCACTTT. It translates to CASSLNNSPLHF.

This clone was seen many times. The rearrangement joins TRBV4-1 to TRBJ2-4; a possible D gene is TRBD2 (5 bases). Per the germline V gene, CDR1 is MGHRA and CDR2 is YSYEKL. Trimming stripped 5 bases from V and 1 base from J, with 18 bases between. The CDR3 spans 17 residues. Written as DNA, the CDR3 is TGCGCCAGCAGCGCGGGCTCCACCCGCGGGGCCAAAAACATTCAGTACTTC. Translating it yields CASSAGSTRGAKNIQYF.